The T cell receptor beta chain described here comes from a study of OX40 agonist ivuxolimab in advanced cancers. TCRdb keeps only in-frame clones here, not all; method: immunoSEQ multiplex PCR. The sample has about 37,000 clones, around 73% seen once; the top ten hold about 20%. From germline, CDR1 is MDHEN and CDR2 SYDVKM. V shed 5 bases and J shed 4 bases, with 14 bases lying between them. The length of the CDR3 is 14 residues. The sequencing used CD4+ or CD8+ T cells sorted from blood, collected in a trial of the OX40 agonist ivuxolimab. The V and J genes are TRBV28 and TRBJ1-2; possibly TRBD1 for D (5 bases). This receptor was obtained from an adult with an advanced solid tumor such as melanoma, head and neck, liver or kidney cancer. CDR3 nucleotides: TGTGCCAGCAGTCCAAACTGGCAGGGCTATGGCTACACCTTC. It codes for CASSPNWQGYGYTF.